This T cell receptor beta chain was observed in a study of cytomegalovirus exposure and HLA in healthy donors. This clone was seen just once. TCRdb's table, derived via immunoSEQ multiplex PCR, lists solely in-frame clones and lacks some. The sample includes more than 75,000 clones, more than 85% of them seen just once. The germline V gene encodes CDR1 GTSNPN and CDR2 SVGIG (reference sequence). The CDR3 totals 14 residues. V lost 1 base to trimming and J lost 5 bases; unmatched junction nucleotides: 7. Sequenced: PBMCs. The receptor's source is a man in his late teens or twenties in good health and CMV-seronegative. The V and J genes are TRBV30 and TRBJ1-1, with 7 nucleotides matching TRBD1. The CDR3, as DNA: TGTGCCTGGAGTGACCGAAGGGGGCGTACTGAAGCTTTCTTT. As protein: CAWSDRRGRTEAFF.